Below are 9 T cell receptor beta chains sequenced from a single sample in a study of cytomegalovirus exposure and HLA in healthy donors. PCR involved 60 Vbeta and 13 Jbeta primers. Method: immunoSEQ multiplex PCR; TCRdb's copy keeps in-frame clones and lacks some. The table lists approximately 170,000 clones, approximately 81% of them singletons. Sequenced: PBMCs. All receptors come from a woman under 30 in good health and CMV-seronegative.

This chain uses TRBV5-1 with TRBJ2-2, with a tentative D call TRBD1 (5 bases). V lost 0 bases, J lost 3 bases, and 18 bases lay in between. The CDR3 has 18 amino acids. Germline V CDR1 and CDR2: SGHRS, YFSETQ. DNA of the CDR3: TGCGCCAGCAGCTTGGCCCCGGCAGGGAACTTATACACCGGGGAGCTGTTTTTT. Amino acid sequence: CASSLAPAGNLYTGELFF.

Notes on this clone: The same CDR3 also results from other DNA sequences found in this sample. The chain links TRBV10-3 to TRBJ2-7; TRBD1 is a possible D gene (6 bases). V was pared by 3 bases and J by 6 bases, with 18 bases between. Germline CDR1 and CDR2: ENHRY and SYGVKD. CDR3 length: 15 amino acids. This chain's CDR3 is CAISDSGQVFAEQYF. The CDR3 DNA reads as TGTGCCATCAGTGACTCGGGACAAGTGTTTGCCGAGCAGTACTTC.

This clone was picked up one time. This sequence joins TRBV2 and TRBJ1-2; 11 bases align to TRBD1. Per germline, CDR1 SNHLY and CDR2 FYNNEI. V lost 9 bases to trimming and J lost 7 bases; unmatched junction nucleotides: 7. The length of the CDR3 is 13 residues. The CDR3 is CARWDRGNSGYTF. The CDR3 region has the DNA TGTGCCAGATGGGACAGGGGGAATAGTGGCTACACCTTC. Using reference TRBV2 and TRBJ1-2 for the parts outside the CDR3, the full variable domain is EPEVTQTPSHQVTQMGQEVILRCVPISNHLYFYWYRQILGQKVEFLVSFYNNEISEKSEIFDDQFSVERPDGSNFTLKIRSTKLEDSAMYFCARWDRGNSGYTFGSGTRLTVV.

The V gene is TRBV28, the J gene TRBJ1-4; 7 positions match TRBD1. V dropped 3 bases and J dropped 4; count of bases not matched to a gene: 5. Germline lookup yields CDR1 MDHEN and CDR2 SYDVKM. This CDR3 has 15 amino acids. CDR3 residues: CASSFGGQNNEKLFF. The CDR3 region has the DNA TGTGCCAGCAGTTTCGGGGGACAGAATAATGAAAAACTGTTTTTT.

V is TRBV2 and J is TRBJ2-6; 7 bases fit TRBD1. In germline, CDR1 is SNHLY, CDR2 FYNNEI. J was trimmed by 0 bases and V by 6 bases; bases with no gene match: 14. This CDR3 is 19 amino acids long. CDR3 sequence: CASRVAWDSRLSGANVLTF. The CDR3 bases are TGTGCCAGCAGGGTAGCCTGGGACAGCCGCCTCTCTGGGGCCAACGTCCTGACTTTC.

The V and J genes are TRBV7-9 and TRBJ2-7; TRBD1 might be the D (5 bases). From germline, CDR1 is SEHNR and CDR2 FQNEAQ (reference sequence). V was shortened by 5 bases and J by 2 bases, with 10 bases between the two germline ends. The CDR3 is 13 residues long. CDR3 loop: CASSPRGTYEQYF. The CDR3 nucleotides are TGTGCCAGCAGCCCAAGGGGAACCTACGAGCAGTACTTC.

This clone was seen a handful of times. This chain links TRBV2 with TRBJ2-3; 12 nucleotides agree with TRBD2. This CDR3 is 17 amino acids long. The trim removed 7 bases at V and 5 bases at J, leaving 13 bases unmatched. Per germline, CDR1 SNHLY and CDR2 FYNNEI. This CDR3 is CASTQGRWGLAGDTQYF. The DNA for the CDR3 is TGTGCCAGCACCCAAGGTAGATGGGGACTAGCGGGAGATACGCAGTATTTT. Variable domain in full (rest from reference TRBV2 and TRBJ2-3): EPEVTQTPSHQVTQMGQEVILRCVPISNHLYFYWYRQILGQKVEFLVSFYNNEISEKSEIFDDQFSVERPDGSNFTLKIRSTKLEDSAMYFCASTQGRWGLAGDTQYFGPGTRLTVL.

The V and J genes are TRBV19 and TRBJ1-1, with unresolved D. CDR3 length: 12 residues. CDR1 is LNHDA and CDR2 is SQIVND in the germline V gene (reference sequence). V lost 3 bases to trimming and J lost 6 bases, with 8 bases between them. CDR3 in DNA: TGTGCCAGTAGTATGGAGGGATCTGAAGCTTTCTTT. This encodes CASSMEGSEAFF. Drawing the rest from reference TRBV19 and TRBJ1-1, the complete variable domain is DGGITQSPKYLFRKEGQNVTLSCEQNLNHDAMYWYRQDPGQGLRLIYYSQIVNDFQKGDIAEGYSVSREKKESFPLTVTSAQKNPTAFYLCASSMEGSEAFFGQGTRLTVV.

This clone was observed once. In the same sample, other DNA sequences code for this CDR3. The CDR3 DNA reads TGTGCCAGCAGCTTAGGACAGGCCCCTAACTATGGCTACACCTTC. Its protein product is CASSLGQAPNYGYTF. The chain couples TRBV7-9 to TRBJ1-2, with D possibly being TRBD1 (6 bases). CDR1 is SEHNR, CDR2 FQNEAQ, per germline (reference sequence). The CDR3 consists of 15 residues. The germline V and J ends were trimmed by 1 base and 0 bases, with 9 bases remaining between them. The whole variable domain, remainder taken from reference TRBV7-9 and TRBJ1-2, is DTGVSQNPRHKITKRGQNVTFRCDPISEHNRLYWYRQTLGQGPEFLTYFQNEAQLEKSRLLSDRFSAERPKGSFSTLEIQRTEQGDSAMYLCASSLGQAPNYGYTFGSGTRLTVV.